This T cell receptor beta chain came from a study of T cells in tuberculosis. The overall study: In South Africa, adults with active tuberculosis were compared with IGRA-negative and latently infected IGRA-positive adolescents. Whole-study findings and limits: Shorter CDR3-alpha in active tuberculosis partly drove smaller distances.

The assay was immunoSEQ multiplex PCR, and TCRdb's table has in-frame clones only and misses some. The sample consists of more than 35,000 clones, nearly 95% of them appearing once. At study entry, adolescents had tuberculin skin tests and IGRA screening. The table lists this clone with a count of one. What it recognizes is unknown. The V gene lost 3 bases and the J gene lost 9 bases, with 12 bases spanning the gap. The germline V gene encodes CDR1 SGHVS and CDR2 FNYEAQ. CDR3 size: 13 residues. The chain has TRBV7-6 and TRBJ2-1; D gene ambiguous. The sequenced material came from PBMCs. The clonotype comes from a donor between 10 and 29 years old with latent tuberculosis or without tuberculosis infection. CDR3 protein: CASSFSTTSEQFF. Written as DNA, the CDR3 is TGTGCCAGCAGCTTCTCTACTACGAGTGAGCAGTTCTTC.